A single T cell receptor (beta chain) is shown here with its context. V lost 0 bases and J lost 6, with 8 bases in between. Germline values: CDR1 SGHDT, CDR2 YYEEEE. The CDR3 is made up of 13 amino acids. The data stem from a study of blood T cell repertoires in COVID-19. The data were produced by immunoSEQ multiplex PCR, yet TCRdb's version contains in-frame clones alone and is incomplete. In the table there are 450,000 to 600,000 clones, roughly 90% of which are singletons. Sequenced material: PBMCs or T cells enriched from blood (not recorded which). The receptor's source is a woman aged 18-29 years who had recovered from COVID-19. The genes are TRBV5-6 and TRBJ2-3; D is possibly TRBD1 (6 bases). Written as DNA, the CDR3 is TGTGCCAGCAGCTTGGACAGGGTGGATACGCAGTATTTT. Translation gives CASSLDRVDTQYF.